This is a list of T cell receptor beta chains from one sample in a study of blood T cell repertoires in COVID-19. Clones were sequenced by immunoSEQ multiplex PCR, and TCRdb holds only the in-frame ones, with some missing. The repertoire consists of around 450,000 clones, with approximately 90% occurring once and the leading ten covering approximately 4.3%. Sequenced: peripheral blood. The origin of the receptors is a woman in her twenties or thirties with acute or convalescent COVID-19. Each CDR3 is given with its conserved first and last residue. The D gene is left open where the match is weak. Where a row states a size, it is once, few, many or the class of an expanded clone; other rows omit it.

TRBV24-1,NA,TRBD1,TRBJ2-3,CATSSAGTGNTDTQYF,TGTGCCACCAGTTCTGCTGGGACAGGGAACACAGATACGCAGTATTTT
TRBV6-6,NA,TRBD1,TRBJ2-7,CASSYSIGQGYEQYF,TGTGCCAGCAGTTACTCGATAGGACAGGGCTACGAGCAGTACTTC
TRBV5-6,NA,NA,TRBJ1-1,CASSLLQGRAEAFF,TGTGCCAGCAGCTTGTTGCAGGGCCGGGCTGAAGCTTTCTTT
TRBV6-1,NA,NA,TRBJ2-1,CASSEKTVSYNEQFF,TGTGCCAGCAGTGAGAAAACCGTCAGCTACAATGAGCAGTTCTTC
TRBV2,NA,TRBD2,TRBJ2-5,CASSEQLAGVETQYF,TGTGCCAGCAGTGAGCAACTAGCGGGGGTAGAGACCCAGTACTTC
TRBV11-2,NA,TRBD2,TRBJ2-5,CASSLIAGGHETQYF,TGTGCCAGCAGCTTAATAGCGGGGGGGCACGAGACCCAGTACTTC
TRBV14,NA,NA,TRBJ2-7,CASSQEEWAYEQYF,TGTGCCAGCAGCCAAGAAGAATGGGCTTACGAGCAGTACTTC
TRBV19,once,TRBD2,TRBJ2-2,CASSTGPGLDFGWELFF,TGTGCCAGTAGTACTGGACCCGGACTAGATTTCGGTTGGGAGCTGTTTTTT
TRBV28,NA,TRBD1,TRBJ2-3,CASIPGQGYSDTQYF,TGTGCCAGCATTCCGGGACAGGGGTATTCAGATACGCAGTATTTT
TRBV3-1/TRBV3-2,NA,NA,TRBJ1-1,CASSQGPRGTEAFF,TGTGCCAGCAGCCAAGGACCCAGGGGCACTGAAGCTTTCTTT
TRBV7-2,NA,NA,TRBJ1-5,CASSLAFSFGYENQPQHF,TGTGCCAGCAGCTTAGCGTTTTCTTTCGGGTACGAGAATCAGCCCCAGCATTTT
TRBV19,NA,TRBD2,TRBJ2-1,CASSIQRGARPFF,TGTGCCAGTAGTATCCAGCGGGGGGCTCGGCCGTTCTTC
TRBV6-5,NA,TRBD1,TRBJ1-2,CASSYGTGDYGYTF,TGTGCCAGCAGTTACGGGACAGGGGACTATGGCTACACCTTC
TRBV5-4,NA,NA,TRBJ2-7,CASRVQGGYEQYF,TGTGCCAGCAGGGTGCAGGGGGGATACGAGCAGTACTTC
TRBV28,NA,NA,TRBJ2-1,CASRPDSYNEQFF,TGTGCCAGCAGACCGGACAGCTACAATGAGCAGTTCTTC
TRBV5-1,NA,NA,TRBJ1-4,CASSQGVLREKLFF,TGCGCCAGCAGCCAGGGTGTTCTACGTGAAAAACTGTTTTTT
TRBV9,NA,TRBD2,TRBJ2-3,CASSVRGLAGATDTQYF,TGTGCCAGCAGCGTACGGGGACTAGCGGGAGCCACAGATACGCAGTATTTT
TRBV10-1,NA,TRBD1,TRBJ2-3,CASSESYRGDTQYF,TGCGCCAGCAGTGAGTCGTACAGGGGAGATACGCAGTATTTT
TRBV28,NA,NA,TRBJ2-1,CASSSWGSNEQFF,TGTGCCAGCAGTTCCTGGGGCAGCAATGAGCAGTTCTTC
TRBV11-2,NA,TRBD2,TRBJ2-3,CASSLGRGDRTDTQYF,TGTGCCAGCAGCTTAGGTCGGGGGGATAGGACAGATACGCAGTATTTT
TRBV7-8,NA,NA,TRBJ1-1,CASSLNTGVLNTEAFF,TGTGCCAGCAGCTTAAACACCGGGGTTTTGAACACTGAAGCTTTCTTT
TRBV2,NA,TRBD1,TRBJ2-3,CASSVNRGTDTQYF,TGTGCCAGCAGTGTTAACAGGGGGACAGATACGCAGTATTTT
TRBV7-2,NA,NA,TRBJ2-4,CASSPRRGAVAKNIQYF,TGTGCCAGCAGTCCCCGCCGGGGGGCGGTAGCCAAAAACATTCAGTACTTC
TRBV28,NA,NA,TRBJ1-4,CASTNTGFSEKLFF,TGTGCCAGCACCAATACAGGGTTTAGTGAAAAACTGTTTTTT
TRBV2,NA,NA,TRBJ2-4,CASRGTLLTRAKNIQYF,TGTGCCAGCAGGGGCACCCTATTGACTAGAGCCAAAAACATTCAGTACTTC
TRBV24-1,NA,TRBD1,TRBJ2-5,CATSDRTGGETQYF,TGTGCCACCAGTGATAGGACAGGGGGAGAGACCCAGTACTTC
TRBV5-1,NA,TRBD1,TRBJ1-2,CASSLGDRNYGYTF,TGCGCCAGCAGCTTAGGGGACAGGAACTATGGCTACACCTTC
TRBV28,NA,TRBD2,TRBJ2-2,CASSLWNPGLAGGRNTGELFF,TGTGCCAGCAGTTTATGGAACCCCGGACTAGCGGGGGGGCGGAACACCGGGGAGCTGTTTTTT
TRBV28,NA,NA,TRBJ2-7,CASSGPLAGEQYF,TGTGCCAGCAGTGGGCCCCTGGCGGGCGAGCAGTACTTC
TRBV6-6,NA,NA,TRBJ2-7,CASSYSPDTGFNEQYF,TGTGCCAGCAGTTACTCTCCCGATACAGGGTTCAACGAGCAGTACTTC
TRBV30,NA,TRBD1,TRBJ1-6,CAWSAGRGVSPLHF,TGTGCCTGGAGTGCGGGCAGGGGGGTATCACCCCTCCACTTT
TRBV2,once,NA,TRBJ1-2,CATPTEMGYTF,TGTGCCACCCCGACTGAGATGGGCTACACCTTC
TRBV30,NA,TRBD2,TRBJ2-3,CAWTGGVSTDTQYF,TGTGCCTGGACGGGGGGAGTGAGCACAGATACGCAGTATTTT
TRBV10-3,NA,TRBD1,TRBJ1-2,CAIMGDSPNYGYTF,TGTGCCATCATGGGGGACAGCCCTAACTATGGCTACACCTTC
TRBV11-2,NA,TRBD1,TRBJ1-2,CASSPRTGQSGYTF,TGTGCCAGCAGCCCACGGACAGGGCAGAGTGGCTACACCTTC
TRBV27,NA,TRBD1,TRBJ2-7,CASSLTTGTVLPYEQYF,TGTGCCAGCAGTTTAACTACCGGGACAGTGTTACCCTACGAGCAGTACTTC
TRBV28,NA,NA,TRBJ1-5,CASSFVQAVQPQHF,TGTGCCAGCAGTTTTGTACAGGCGGTTCAGCCCCAGCATTTT
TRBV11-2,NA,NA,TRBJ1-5,CASSLSDSQPQHF,TGTGCCAGCAGCTTATCTGACTCCCAGCCCCAGCATTTT
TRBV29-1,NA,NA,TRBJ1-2,CSVEHRQDNYGYTF,TGCAGCGTTGAACACAGACAGGATAACTATGGCTACACCTTC
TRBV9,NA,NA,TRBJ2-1,CASSPLAGASYNEQFF,TGTGCCAGCAGCCCCCTGGCGGGGGCCTCCTACAATGAGCAGTTCTTC
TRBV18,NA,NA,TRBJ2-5,CASSPAGLETQYF,TGTGCCAGCTCACCCGCGGGTCTGGAGACCCAGTACTTC
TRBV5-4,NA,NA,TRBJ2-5,CASSLAGGGPKETQYF,TGTGCCAGCAGCTTGGCAGGCGGGGGCCCGAAAGAGACCCAGTACTTC
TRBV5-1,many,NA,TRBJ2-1,CASSFTPYNEQFF,TGCGCCAGCAGCTTCACACCTTACAATGAGCAGTTCTTC
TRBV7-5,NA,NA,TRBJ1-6,CVRSAGTAPLRDNSPLHF,TGTGTCAGAAGCGCCGGGACAGCACCTTTGAGGGATAATTCACCCCTCCACTTT
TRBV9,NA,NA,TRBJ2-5,CASSGETQYF,TGTGCCAGCTCGGGGGAGACCCAGTACTTC